This T cell receptor beta chain was identified during a study of beta chain features in type 1 diabetes. Study-level background: Comparable age, gender and cell yields were observed in patients relative to healthy donors. Whole-study results and caveats: Reads derived from cDNA could over-represent cells showing high TCR expression.

Comment on this clone: Its target is unknown.

Every isolated RNA sample was fully reverse transcribed, so sequencing captured expressed TCRB transcripts. The method was immunoSEQ multiplex PCR; TCRdb's version includes in-frame clones alone and lacks a portion of them. There are 240,000 or so clones in the sample; around 65% occur only once, and around 0.057% lies in the top ten. Germline values: CDR1 MNHEY, CDR2 SVGAGI. The CDR3 extends over 13 amino acids. V was pared by 6 bases and J by 5 bases, with 12 bases between. The chain links TRBV6-5 to TRBJ2-3; D is uncertain. This receptor was taken from a man aged 25 to 45 in good health. Sequences were obtained from naive CD4+ T cells from blood. CDR3 protein: CASSPNRLDTQYF. In DNA, the CDR3 is TGTGCCAGCAGCCCAAACCGGTTAGATACGCAGTATTTT.